The rows below give T cell receptor beta chains drawn from one sample of a study of blood T cell repertoires in COVID-19. The data were produced by immunoSEQ multiplex PCR, yet TCRdb's version contains in-frame clones alone and is incomplete. The sample consists of around 250,000 clones, approximately 84% of them appearing once. The sequencing sample was made of peripheral blood. These receptors were obtained from a woman of 80 years or more with acute or convalescent COVID-19. CDR3s include the opening cysteine and the closing phenylalanine or tryptophan. Fields, in order: clone size, CDR3 length, D gene, V gene, J gene, CDR3 DNA, CDR3 protein. The D gene is left open where the match is weak. A row's size may be missing; if present it is once, few, many or a size class.

abundance: NA; len: 15; d_gene: TRBD2; v_gene: TRBV18; j_gene: TRBJ2-5; CDR3nt: TGTGCCAGCTCACCAACGCGGGGGGCGGCAGAGACCCAGTACTTC; CDR3aa: CASSPTRGAAETQYF
abundance: NA; len: 15; d_gene: NA; v_gene: TRBV6-5; j_gene: TRBJ2-7; CDR3nt: TGTGCCAGCAGACTAGGGCGGTCGAGCTCCTACGAGCAGTACTTC; CDR3aa: CASRLGRSSSYEQYF
abundance: NA; len: 17; d_gene: NA; v_gene: TRBV7-9; j_gene: TRBJ1-3; CDR3nt: TGTGCCAGCAGCTTATGGGGAGTGGGGAACTCTGGAAACACCATATATTTT; CDR3aa: CASSLWGVGNSGNTIYF
abundance: NA; len: 15; d_gene: TRBD1; v_gene: TRBV5-1; j_gene: TRBJ1-1; CDR3nt: TGCGCCAGCAGCTTGGATGACAGGGTGGGCACTGAAGCTTTCTTT; CDR3aa: CASSLDDRVGTEAFF
abundance: NA; len: 16; d_gene: NA; v_gene: TRBV7-2; j_gene: TRBJ1-3; CDR3nt: TGTGCCAGCAGCTTAGCCTCGGACAGCTCTGGAAACACCATATATTTT; CDR3aa: CASSLASDSSGNTIYF
abundance: NA; len: 15; d_gene: TRBD1; v_gene: TRBV19; j_gene: TRBJ1-1; CDR3nt: TGTGCCAGTAGTGCAGGGACAGGGCTGAACACTGAAGCTTTCTTT; CDR3aa: CASSAGTGLNTEAFF
abundance: NA; len: 12; d_gene: NA; v_gene: TRBV30; j_gene: TRBJ1-1; CDR3nt: TGTGCCTGGAGTTTGACACCAGGAGGGGCTTTCTTT; CDR3aa: CAWSLTPGGAFF
abundance: NA; len: 16; d_gene: TRBD1; v_gene: TRBV27; j_gene: TRBJ2-3; CDR3nt: TGTGCCAGCGGGGAATCGGGGACAGGGAGCACAGATACGCAGTATTTT; CDR3aa: CASGESGTGSTDTQYF
abundance: NA; len: 18; d_gene: TRBD2; v_gene: TRBV7-9; j_gene: TRBJ2-1; CDR3nt: TGTGCCAGCAGCTTATCACTTGCGGGAGGGGGCTCCTACAATGAGCAGTTCTTC; CDR3aa: CASSLSLAGGGSYNEQFF
abundance: NA; len: 18; d_gene: TRBD1; v_gene: TRBV7-9; j_gene: TRBJ2-3; CDR3nt: TGTGCCAGCAGCCTCGAGTTCGGGACAGATTATAATTCAGATACGCAGTATTTT; CDR3aa: CASSLEFGTDYNSDTQYF
abundance: NA; len: 14; d_gene: TRBD1; v_gene: TRBV5-4; j_gene: TRBJ1-4; CDR3nt: TGTGCCAGCAGCCCGGGACAGGTTAAGGGAAAACTGTTTTTT; CDR3aa: CASSPGQVKGKLFF
abundance: few; len: 17; d_gene: TRBD2; v_gene: TRBV20-1; j_gene: TRBJ2-3; CDR3nt: TGCAGTGCTAGTCTCGCTAGCGGGAGGGTGGGTCCAGATACGCAGTATTTT; CDR3aa: CSASLASGRVGPDTQYF
abundance: NA; len: 14; d_gene: TRBD2; v_gene: TRBV5-1; j_gene: TRBJ2-1; CDR3nt: TGCGCCAGCAGCTTGGTAGCGGGGGATTCTGAGCAGTTCTTC; CDR3aa: CASSLVAGDSEQFF
abundance: few; len: 16; d_gene: TRBD2; v_gene: TRBV4-1; j_gene: TRBJ2-1; CDR3nt: TGCGCCAGCAGCCAAGATCCAAGCGGGAGGGTAAGGGAGCAGTTCTTC; CDR3aa: CASSQDPSGRVREQFF
abundance: NA; len: 15; d_gene: TRBD1; v_gene: TRBV19; j_gene: TRBJ1-5; CDR3nt: TGTGCCAGTAGGTCTGACAGGGGGGATTATCAGCCCCAGCATTTT; CDR3aa: CASRSDRGDYQPQHF
abundance: few; len: 15; d_gene: TRBD1; v_gene: TRBV5-1; j_gene: TRBJ2-1; CDR3nt: TGCGCCAGCAGCATGACAGGGGATTCCTACAATGAGCAGTTCTTC; CDR3aa: CASSMTGDSYNEQFF
abundance: NA; len: 15; d_gene: TRBD2; v_gene: TRBV5-5; j_gene: TRBJ2-3; CDR3nt: TGTGCCAGCAGCTTCCGACTAGCGGGCACAGATACGCAGTATTTT; CDR3aa: CASSFRLAGTDTQYF
abundance: NA; len: 14; d_gene: TRBD1; v_gene: TRBV28; j_gene: TRBJ2-7; CDR3nt: TGTGCCAGCTACGGACAGGGGAGCTCCTACGAGCAGTACTTC; CDR3aa: CASYGQGSSYEQYF
abundance: few; len: 14; d_gene: TRBD2; v_gene: TRBV5-1; j_gene: TRBJ2-1; CDR3nt: TGCGCCAGCAGGGGACTAGCGGGATACAATGAGCAGTTCTTC; CDR3aa: CASRGLAGYNEQFF
abundance: NA; len: 15; d_gene: NA; v_gene: TRBV10-1; j_gene: TRBJ1-2; CDR3nt: TGCGCCAGCAGTGAAGCACAGGGACGGAACTATGGCTACACCTTC; CDR3aa: CASSEAQGRNYGYTF
abundance: NA; len: 16; d_gene: TRBD2; v_gene: TRBV2; j_gene: TRBJ2-1; CDR3nt: TGTGCCAGCAGAGTGACTAGCGGGAGTGTCATGAATGAGCAGTTCTTC; CDR3aa: CASRVTSGSVMNEQFF
abundance: NA; len: 14; d_gene: NA; v_gene: TRBV11-2; j_gene: TRBJ1-2; CDR3nt: TGTGCCAGCAGCGCCAGTGGCGGCAGTTATGGCTACACCTTC; CDR3aa: CASSASGGSYGYTF
abundance: few; len: 13; d_gene: NA; v_gene: TRBV2; j_gene: TRBJ1-1; CDR3nt: TGTGCCAGCAGTGAAGCTCGGGGCACTGAAGCTTTCTTT; CDR3aa: CASSEARGTEAFF
abundance: NA; len: 14; d_gene: TRBD1; v_gene: TRBV5-4; j_gene: TRBJ1-3; CDR3nt: TGTGCCAGCAGCCGGACAGGGGCTGGAAACACCATATATTTT; CDR3aa: CASSRTGAGNTIYF
abundance: few; len: 16; d_gene: NA; v_gene: TRBV5-1; j_gene: TRBJ2-2; CDR3nt: TGCGCCAGCAGCTTGGTTTTAAGAGGGAACACCGGGGAGCTGTTTTTT; CDR3aa: CASSLVLRGNTGELFF
abundance: NA; len: 14; d_gene: NA; v_gene: TRBV19; j_gene: TRBJ1-1; CDR3nt: TGTGCCAGTAGGAAGGGACAACCGAACACTGAAGCTTTCTTT; CDR3aa: CASRKGQPNTEAFF
abundance: NA; len: 16; d_gene: NA; v_gene: TRBV4-1; j_gene: TRBJ2-5; CDR3nt: TGCGCCAGCAGCCAACTCGTCACAGGGATCCGAGAGACCCAGTACTTC; CDR3aa: CASSQLVTGIRETQYF
abundance: NA; len: 14; d_gene: NA; v_gene: TRBV6-5; j_gene: TRBJ2-2; CDR3nt: TGTGCCAGCAGTTTGGGCAGGGTAGCCTCGGAGCTGTTTTTT; CDR3aa: CASSLGRVASELFF
abundance: NA; len: 16; d_gene: TRBD1; v_gene: TRBV18; j_gene: TRBJ2-2; CDR3nt: TGTGCCAGCTCACCAAGGCAGGGGGCGCGGACCGGGGAGCTGTTTTTT; CDR3aa: CASSPRQGARTGELFF
abundance: NA; len: 13; d_gene: NA; v_gene: TRBV5-6; j_gene: TRBJ1-2; CDR3nt: TGTGCCAGCAGCCCAACAGTTAACTATGGCTACACCTTC; CDR3aa: CASSPTVNYGYTF
abundance: NA; len: 17; d_gene: TRBD1; v_gene: TRBV5-6; j_gene: TRBJ1-5; CDR3nt: TGTGCCAGCAGCTTAAGGAAGACAGGGATAGGCAATCAGCCCCAGCATTTT; CDR3aa: CASSLRKTGIGNQPQHF
abundance: NA; len: 16; d_gene: NA; v_gene: TRBV28; j_gene: TRBJ1-2; CDR3nt: TGTGCCAGCAGTTTGGGGAGGAGGGGTTCTAACTATGGCTACACCTTC; CDR3aa: CASSLGRRGSNYGYTF
abundance: NA; len: 13; d_gene: TRBD1; v_gene: TRBV2; j_gene: TRBJ2-5; CDR3nt: TGTGCCAGCAGACTACAGGGGGAGGAGAGCCAGTACTTC; CDR3aa: CASRLQGEESQYF
abundance: NA; len: 16; d_gene: TRBD1; v_gene: TRBV7-2; j_gene: TRBJ2-1; CDR3nt: TGTGCCAGCAGCTTACTCGGACAGGGGGCCTACAATGAGCAGTTCTTC; CDR3aa: CASSLLGQGAYNEQFF
abundance: once; len: 16; d_gene: TRBD2; v_gene: TRBV5-1; j_gene: TRBJ2-7; CDR3nt: TGCGCCAGCAGCTTGGCGGCTTCCGGGACTAGTAGCGAGCAGTACTTC; CDR3aa: CASSLAASGTSSEQYF
abundance: NA; len: 15; d_gene: TRBD2; v_gene: TRBV6-6; j_gene: TRBJ2-1; CDR3nt: TGTGCCAGCAGTTACCCTAGCGGGGGGTACAATGAGCAGTTCTTC; CDR3aa: CASSYPSGGYNEQFF
abundance: NA; len: 14; d_gene: TRBD1; v_gene: TRBV5-1; j_gene: TRBJ1-1; CDR3nt: TGCGCCAGCAGCTTAGGGACAGGAAACACTGAAGCTTTCTTT; CDR3aa: CASSLGTGNTEAFF
abundance: NA; len: 14; d_gene: NA; v_gene: TRBV7-9; j_gene: TRBJ1-1; CDR3nt: TGTGCCAGCAGCTTAGCGGCCGACAACAATGAAGCTTTCTTT; CDR3aa: CASSLAADNNEAFF